The 26 T cell receptor beta chains below all came from one sample that was sequenced in a study of OX40 agonist ivuxolimab in advanced cancers. Using immunoSEQ multiplex PCR, the repertoire was profiled, and TCRdb retains in-frame clones only, with some absent. Here the sample spans 75,000 to 100,000 clones, more than 85% being singletons. This specimen was CD4+ or CD8+ T cells sorted from blood, taken in a trial of the OX40 agonist ivuxolimab. The receptors come from an adult with an advanced solid tumor such as melanoma, head and neck, liver or kidney cancer.

The rearrangement joins TRBV7-2 to TRBJ2-1; D is possibly TRBD1 (6 bases). The germline V and J ends were trimmed by 10 bases and 1 base, with 11 bases remaining between them. CDR3 size: 13 residues. Per the germline V gene, CDR1 is SGHTA and CDR2 is FQGNSA. CDR3 amino acids: CATWQGSYNEQFF. In DNA form, the CDR3 reads TGTGCCACCTGGCAGGGGTCCTACAATGAGCAGTTCTTC.

The chain uses TRBV27 and TRBJ1-1, with D hard to call. The CDR3 extends over 13 amino acids. Germline V gene lookup returns CDR1 MNHEY and CDR2 SMNVEV (reference sequence). V was cut by 3 bases and J by 6 bases, with 11 bases left in between. As DNA, the CDR3 is TGTGCCAGCAGTTTCCACCCGCTTTCTGAAGCTTTCTTT. It translates to CASSFHPLSEAFF.

The genes are TRBV11-2 and TRBJ2-5; D might be TRBD1 (6 bases). The CDR3 is 14 amino acids. CDR1 is SGHAT and CDR2 is FQNNGV in the germline V gene. V was trimmed by 1 base and J by 2 bases, leaving 8 bases between them. The CDR3 sequence is CASSLVRGQETQYF. CDR3 DNA: TGTGCCAGCAGCTTAGTTAGGGGGCAAGAGACCCAGTACTTC. Full variable domain (remainder filled in from reference TRBV11-2 and TRBJ2-5): EAGVAQSPRYKIIEKRQSVAFWCNPISGHATLYWYQQILGQGPKLLIQFQNNGVVDDSQLPKDRFSAERLKGVDSTLKIQPAKLEDSAVYLCASSLVRGQETQYFGPGTRLLVL.

V is TRBV27 and J is TRBJ2-3; no firm D call. V was shortened by 2 bases and J by 0 bases, with 9 bases between the two germline ends. This CDR3 comprises 15 residues. Germline V gene data show CDR1 as MNHEY and CDR2 as SMNVEV (reference sequence). The CDR3 protein is CASSLRRPSTDTQYF. The DNA for the CDR3 is TGTGCCAGCAGTTTACGGCGGCCTAGCACAGATACGCAGTATTTT.

CDR3 DNA: TGTGCCTGGGGGACAGGCAATCAGCCCCAGCATTTT. This codes for CAWGTGNQPQHF. This sequence joins TRBV30 and TRBJ1-5, with 7 bases fitting TRBD1. Trimming took 5 bases from V and 2 from J; bases not matched to a gene: 0. The CDR3 length is 12 residues. The germline V gene has CDR1 GTSNPN and CDR2 SVGIG (reference sequence).

The genes are TRBV27 and TRBJ1-2, with 10 bases lining up with TRBD1. The CDR3 extends over 14 amino acids. V was clipped by 1 base and J by 6 bases; unmatched bases: 2. Looked up from germline, CDR1 is MNHEY and CDR2 is SMNVEV (reference sequence). CDR3 residues: CASSLLGQGDGYTF. In DNA form, the CDR3 reads TGTGCCAGCAGTTTATTAGGACAGGGGGATGGCTACACCTTC.

This clone was detected only once. The CDR3 spells CASSLERLAVWEQYF. The CDR3 coding sequence is TGTGCCAGCAGCTTAGAAAGACTAGCGGTGTGGGAGCAGTACTTC. The chain links TRBV7-2 to TRBJ2-7, with 9 bases lining up with TRBD2. After removal of 1 base from V and 7 bases from J, the junction contained 8 bases not matched to a gene. The CDR3 is 15 amino acids. Germline V gives CDR1 SGHTA, CDR2 FQGNSA.

V is TRBV5-1 and J is TRBJ2-7; TRBD2 is a possible D gene (6 bases). The V end was cut by 1 base, the J end by 0 bases, with 11 bases between. Germline assignment: CDR1 SGHRS and CDR2 YFSETQ. The CDR3 is 15 amino acids. The CDR3: CASSLIGGGSYEQYF. CDR3 DNA: TGCGCCAGCAGCTTGATCGGGGGAGGCTCCTACGAGCAGTACTTC. The variable domain in full, with the rest retrieved from reference TRBV5-1 and TRBJ2-7, is KAGVTQTPRYLIKTRGQQVTLSCSPISGHRSVSWYQQTPGQGLQFLFEYFSETQRNKGNFPGRFSGRQFSNSRSEMNVSTLELGDSALYLCASSLIGGGSYEQYFGPGTRLTVT.

This chain uses TRBV11-3 with TRBJ2-7; 7 bases fit TRBD1. The germline gives CDR1 SGHNT, CDR2 YENEEA. Germline trimming cut 5 bases from V and 6 bases from J; bases unmatched to any gene: 10. The CDR3 spans 14 residues. CDR3 in DNA: TGTGCCAGCAGCCCAAGACAGGGTGGGTCCGAGCAGTACTTC. This gives the protein CASSPRQGGSEQYF.

The rearrangement joins TRBV27 to TRBJ1-5; D remains ambiguous. CDR1 MNHEY and CDR2 SMNVEV come from the germline V gene (reference sequence). Trimming removed 5 bases at V and 13 bases at J, with 18 bases between. The CDR3 sequence is 13 residues long. Written as DNA, the CDR3 is TGTGCCAGCAGTCCAATGGCCGCAGGAGCTCAGCATTTT. Translated: CASSPMAAGAQHF.

The chain recombines TRBV7-9 with TRBJ2-2; D not resolved. The CDR3 extends over 16 amino acids. Germline lookup yields CDR1 SEHNR and CDR2 FQNEAQ (reference sequence). V shed 1 base and J shed 0 bases, with 9 bases lying between them. In DNA, the CDR3 is TGTGCCAGCAGCTTAGTCGGCGAACCGAACACCGGGGAGCTGTTTTTT. Translated, it gives CASSLVGEPNTGELFF.

The rearrangement uses TRBV6-1 and TRBJ2-6; no clear D. CDR1 and CDR2 from the germline V gene are MNHNS and SASEGT. This CDR3 contains 14 residues. The germline V and J ends were trimmed by 2 bases and 12 bases, with 14 bases remaining between them. CDR3 residues: CASSESRTVTVLTF. CDR3 in DNA: TGTGCCAGCAGTGAAAGTAGGACGGTTACCGTCCTGACTTTC.

The gene calls are TRBV10-1 and TRBJ2-7; D gene unclear. This CDR3 comprises 11 residues. V lost 2 bases, J lost 5 bases, and 4 bases lay in between. Germline CDR1 reads WNHNN; CDR2 reads SYGVQD (reference sequence). CDR3 nucleotide sequence: TGCGCCAGCAGTGAGATCCACGAGCAGTACTTC. Residues: CASSEIHEQYF.

The chain links TRBV7-2 to TRBJ2-7; D may be TRBD2 (6 bases). This CDR3 has 14 amino acids. V was clipped by 5 bases and J by 4 bases, with 15 bases between them. Per the germline V gene, CDR1 is SGHTA and CDR2 is FQGNSA. The CDR3 region is CASSTSGLRYEQYF. The CDR3 nucleotides are TGTGCCAGCAGCACCTCGGGACTTCGATACGAGCAGTACTTC.

The rearrangement joins TRBV5-8 to TRBJ2-1; no clear D. Germline CDR1 is SGHTS and CDR2 is YDEGEE. The CDR3 spans 13 residues. Deletions cut 4 bases from V and 5 bases from J, with 10 bases between. The chain's CDR3 is CASSVGKDNEQFF. Written as DNA, the CDR3 is TGTGCCAGCAGCGTAGGGAAGGACAATGAGCAGTTCTTC.

This chain connects TRBV27 to TRBJ2-5, with 9 bases matching TRBD1. The CDR3 is made up of 15 amino acids. The ends lost 4 bases at V and 5 bases at J; junction bases unmatched: 8. Looked up from germline, CDR1 is MNHEY and CDR2 is SMNVEV (reference sequence). CDR3 residues: CASSSYRGLGETQYF. The DNA of the CDR3 is TGTGCCAGCAGTTCCTACAGGGGGCTCGGGGAGACCCAGTACTTC.

The chain uses TRBV5-1 and TRBJ2-2; D gene unclear. Germline-derived CDR1 and CDR2 are SGHRS and YFSETQ. Deletions cut 5 bases from V and 6 bases from J, with 5 bases between. The CDR3 spans 11 residues. CDR3 nucleotides: TGCGCCAGCAGTGTCCCCGGGGAGCTGTTTTTT. Its translation is CASSVPGELFF.

This clone was detected only a few times. Other DNA sequences within the sample encode an identical CDR3. The chain links TRBV19 to TRBJ1-1; D unresolved. Germline V gives CDR1 LNHDA, CDR2 SQIVND (reference sequence). V lost 1 base to trimming and J lost 1 base, with 1 base between them. The CDR3 contains 12 residues. CDR3 protein: CASSIGNTEAFF. The CDR3 DNA follows: TGTGCCAGTAGTATAGGGAACACTGAAGCTTTCTTT.

This chain links TRBV7-3 with TRBJ2-7; D call uncertain. Trimming left V 6 bases short and J 3 bases short, with 21 bases between. Germline lookup yields CDR1 SGHTA and CDR2 FQGTGA. The CDR3 runs to 16 residues. CDR3 sequence (DNA): TGTGCCAGCAGACGGGCGAGGCGTCGGAAAAACTACGAGCAGTACTTC. It codes for CASRRARRRKNYEQYF.

This chain's CDR3 is CASSETTTGPYEQYF. The CDR3 DNA reads TGTGCCAGCAGTGAAACTACGACAGGTCCCTACGAGCAGTACTTC. The chain uses TRBV2 and TRBJ2-7; possibly TRBD1 for D (6 bases). This CDR3 is 15 amino acids long. V lost 2 bases and J lost 2, with 13 bases in between. Germline V gene data show CDR1 as SNHLY and CDR2 as FYNNEI.

This clone was seen only a few times. The J gene is TRBJ2-1, the V gene TRBV2; possibly TRBD2 for D (5 bases). V was clipped by 3 bases and J by 6 bases, with 12 bases between them. Germline V gene lookup returns CDR1 SNHLY and CDR2 FYNNEI. This CDR3 has 14 residues. CDR3 loop: CASSDEGRRNEQFF. CDR3 DNA sequence: TGTGCCAGCAGTGATGAGGGCCGCCGCAATGAGCAGTTCTTC.

The rearrangement uses TRBV11-2 and TRBJ1-2, with a possible D match to TRBD1 (6 bases). Looked up from germline, CDR1 is SGHAT and CDR2 is FQNNGV. CDR3 length: 15 amino acids. V was trimmed by 1 base and J by 0 bases, leaving 9 bases between them. This CDR3 reads CASSLGGQTNYGYTF. The CDR3 coding sequence is TGTGCCAGCAGCTTAGGGGGGCAAACTAACTATGGCTACACCTTC.

The chain couples TRBV7-6 to TRBJ1-2; the match to TRBD1 covers 7 bases. Germline-derived CDR1 and CDR2 are SGHVS and FNYEAQ. This CDR3 spans 16 amino acids. Germline trimming cut 5 bases from V and 2 bases from J; bases unmatched to any gene: 11. CDR3: CASSPGGDSPNYGYTF. The CDR3, as DNA: TGTGCCAGCAGCCCCGGTGGGGACAGCCCGAACTATGGCTACACCTTC. Supplemented by reference TRBV7-6 and TRBJ1-2, the full variable domain reads GAGVSQSPRYKVTKRGQDVALRCDPISGHVSLYWYRQALGQGPEFLTYFNYEAQQDKSGLPNDRFSAERPEGSISTLTIQRTEQRDSAMYRCASSPGGDSPNYGYTFGSGTRLTVV.

The chain joins TRBV7-6 to TRBJ2-7; D is undetermined. This CDR3 has 15 residues. V lost 2 bases and J 4 bases, leaving 15 bases between the germline ends. Germline CDR1 SGHVS, CDR2 FNYEAQ. DNA of the CDR3: TGTGCCAGCAGCTTACGGTCGGATTCTAGGTACGAGCAGTACTTC. It is translated as CASSLRSDSRYEQYF.

The J gene is TRBJ2-1, the V gene TRBV19, with 8 bases fitting TRBD2. J was trimmed by 5 bases and V by 5 bases; bases with no gene match: 11. CDR1 is LNHDA and CDR2 is SQIVND in the germline V gene (reference sequence). This CDR3 region has 16 residues. This CDR3 is CASSPWYSGGHNEQFF. CDR3 sequence (DNA): TGTGCCAGTAGTCCCTGGTACAGCGGGGGCCACAATGAGCAGTTCTTC.

The chain recombines TRBV9 with TRBJ1-5; 7 nucleotides align to TRBD1. V trimming: 7 bases; J trimming: 5 bases; junction bases outside the gene matches: 6. CDR1 and CDR2 (germline): SGDLS, YYNGEE. There are 13 residues in the CDR3. As DNA, the CDR3 is TGTGCCAGCTTCAGGGGGGGGGATCAGCCCCAGCATTTT. Protein: CASFRGGDQPQHF.